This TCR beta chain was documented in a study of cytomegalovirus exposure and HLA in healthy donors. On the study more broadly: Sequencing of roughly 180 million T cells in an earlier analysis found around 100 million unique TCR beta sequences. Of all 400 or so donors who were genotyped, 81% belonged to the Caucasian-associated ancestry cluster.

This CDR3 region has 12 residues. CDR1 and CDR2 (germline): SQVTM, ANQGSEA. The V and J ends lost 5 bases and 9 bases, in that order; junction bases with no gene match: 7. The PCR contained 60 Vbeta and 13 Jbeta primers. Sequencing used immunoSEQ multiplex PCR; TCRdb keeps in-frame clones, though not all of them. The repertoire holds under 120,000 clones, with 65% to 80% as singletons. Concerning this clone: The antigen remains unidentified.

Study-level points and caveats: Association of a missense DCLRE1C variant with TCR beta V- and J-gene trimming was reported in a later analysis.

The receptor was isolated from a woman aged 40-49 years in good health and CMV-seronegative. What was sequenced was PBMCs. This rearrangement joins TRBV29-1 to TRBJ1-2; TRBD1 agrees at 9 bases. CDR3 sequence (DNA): TGCAGCGTTCGTAACAGGGGGCGAAGCTACACCTTC. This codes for CSVRNRGRSYTF. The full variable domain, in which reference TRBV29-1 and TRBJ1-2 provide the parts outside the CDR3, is SAVISQKPSRDICQRGTSLTIQCQVDSQVTMMFWYRQQPGQSLTLIATANQGSEATYESGFVIDKFPISRPNLTFSTLTVSNMSPEDSSIYLCSVRNRGRSYTFGSGTRLTVV.